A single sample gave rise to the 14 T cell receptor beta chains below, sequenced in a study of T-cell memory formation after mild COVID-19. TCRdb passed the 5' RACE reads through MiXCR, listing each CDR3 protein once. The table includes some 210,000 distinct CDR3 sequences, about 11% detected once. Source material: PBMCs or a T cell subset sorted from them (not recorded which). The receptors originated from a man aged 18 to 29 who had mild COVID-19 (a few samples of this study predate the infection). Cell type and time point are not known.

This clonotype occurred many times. CDR3 DNA: TGCGCCAGCAGCCAAGCGGGCTCTGGGGCCAACGTCCTGACTTTC. Protein sequence: CASSQAGSGANVLTF. The chain links TRBV4-3 to TRBJ2-6, with D hard to call. The germline V and J ends were trimmed by 1 base and 0 bases, with 4 bases remaining between them. CDR1 and CDR2 from the germline V gene are LGHNA and YSLEER. The CDR3 is 15 residues long.

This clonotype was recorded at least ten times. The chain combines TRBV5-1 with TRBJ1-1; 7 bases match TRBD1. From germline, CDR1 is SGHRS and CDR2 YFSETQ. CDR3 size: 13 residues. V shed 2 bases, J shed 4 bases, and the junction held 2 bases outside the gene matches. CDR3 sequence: CASSLGGTTEAFF. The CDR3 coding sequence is TGCGCCAGCAGCTTAGGGGGCACCACTGAAGCTTTCTTT.

CDR3 DNA: TGTGCCAGCACCCCCCCCGGGAGCAATGAAAAACTGTTTTTT. Translated, it gives CASTPPGSNEKLFF. The chain employs TRBV7-9 and TRBJ1-4; no clear D gene. Trimming pared 7 bases from V and 5 bases from J, leaving 14 bases between. CDR3 length: 14 residues. Germline loops: CDR1 SEHNR, CDR2 FQNEAQ (reference sequence).

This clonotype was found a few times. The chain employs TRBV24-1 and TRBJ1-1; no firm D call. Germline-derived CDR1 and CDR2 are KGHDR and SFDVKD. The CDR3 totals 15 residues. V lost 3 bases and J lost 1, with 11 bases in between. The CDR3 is CATSDPTTGNTEAFF. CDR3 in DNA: TGTGCCACCAGTGATCCTACGACGGGGAACACTGAAGCTTTCTTT.

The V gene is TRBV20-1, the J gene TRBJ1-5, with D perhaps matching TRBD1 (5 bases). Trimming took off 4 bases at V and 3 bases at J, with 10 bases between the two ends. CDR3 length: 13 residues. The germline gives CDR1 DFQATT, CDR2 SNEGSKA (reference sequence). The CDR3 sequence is CSATAGPNQPQHF. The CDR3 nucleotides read TGCAGTGCTACCGCGGGGCCCAATCAGCCCCAGCATTTT.

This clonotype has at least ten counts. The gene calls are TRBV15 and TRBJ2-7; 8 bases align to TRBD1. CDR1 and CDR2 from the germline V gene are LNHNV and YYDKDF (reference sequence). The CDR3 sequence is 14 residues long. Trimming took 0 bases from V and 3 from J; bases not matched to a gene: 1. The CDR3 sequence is CATSREGTGYEQYF. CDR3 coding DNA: TGTGCCACCAGCAGAGAGGGGACAGGCTACGAGCAGTACTTC. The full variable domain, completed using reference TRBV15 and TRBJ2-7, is DAMVIQNPRYQVTQFGKPVTLSCSQTLNHNVMYWYQQKSSQAPKLLFHYYDKDFNNEADTPDNFQSRRPNTSFCFLDIRSPGLGDTAMYLCATSREGTGYEQYFGPGTRLTVT.

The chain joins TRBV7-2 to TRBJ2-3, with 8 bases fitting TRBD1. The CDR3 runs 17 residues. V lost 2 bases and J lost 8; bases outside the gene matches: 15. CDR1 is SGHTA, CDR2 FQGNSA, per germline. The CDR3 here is CASSLSTWTGSQGTQYF. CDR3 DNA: TGTGCCAGCAGCTTATCAACTTGGACAGGGTCTCAGGGTACGCAGTATTTT.

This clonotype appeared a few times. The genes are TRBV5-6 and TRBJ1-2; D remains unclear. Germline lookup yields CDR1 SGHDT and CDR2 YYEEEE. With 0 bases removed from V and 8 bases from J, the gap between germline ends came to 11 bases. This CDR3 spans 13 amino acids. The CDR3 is CASSLADGLGYTF. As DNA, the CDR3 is TGTGCCAGCAGCTTGGCCGACGGGTTGGGCTACACCTTC. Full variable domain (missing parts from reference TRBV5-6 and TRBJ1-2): DAGVTQSPTHLIKTRGQQVTLRCSPKSGHDTVSWYQQALGQGPQFIFQYYEEEERQRGNFPDRFSGHQFPNYSSELNVNALLLGDSALYLCASSLADGLGYTFGSGTRLTVV.

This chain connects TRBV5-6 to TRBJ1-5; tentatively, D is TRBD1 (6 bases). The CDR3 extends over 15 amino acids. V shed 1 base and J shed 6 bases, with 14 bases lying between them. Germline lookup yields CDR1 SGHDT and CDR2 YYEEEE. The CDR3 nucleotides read TGTGCCAGCAGCTTGCGGCCAGGGGTAGGTCAGCCCCAGCATTTT. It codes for CASSLRPGVGQPQHF. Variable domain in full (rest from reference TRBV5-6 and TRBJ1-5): DAGVTQSPTHLIKTRGQQVTLRCSPKSGHDTVSWYQQALGQGPQFIFQYYEEEERQRGNFPDRFSGHQFPNYSSELNVNALLLGDSALYLCASSLRPGVGQPQHFGDGTRLSIL.

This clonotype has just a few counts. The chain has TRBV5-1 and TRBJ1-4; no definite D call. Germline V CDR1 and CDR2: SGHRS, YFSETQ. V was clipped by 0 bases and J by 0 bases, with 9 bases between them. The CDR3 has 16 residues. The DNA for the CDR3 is TGCGCCAGCAGCTTGGGGACGTACGCAACTAATGAAAAACTGTTTTTT. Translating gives CASSLGTYATNEKLFF.

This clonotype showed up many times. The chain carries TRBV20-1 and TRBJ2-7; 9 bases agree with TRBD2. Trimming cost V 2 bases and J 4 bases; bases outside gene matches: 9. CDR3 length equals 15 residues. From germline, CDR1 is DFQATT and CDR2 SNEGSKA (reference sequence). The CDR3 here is CSARSKLAGTYEQYF. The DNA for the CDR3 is TGCAGTGCTAGATCGAAGCTAGCGGGGACGTACGAGCAGTACTTC.

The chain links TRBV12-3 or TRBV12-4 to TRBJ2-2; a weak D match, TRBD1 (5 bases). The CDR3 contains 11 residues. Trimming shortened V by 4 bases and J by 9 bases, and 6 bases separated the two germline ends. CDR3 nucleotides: TGTGCCAGCAGTTGGGGCCGGGAGCTGTTTTTT. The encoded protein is CASSWGRELFF.

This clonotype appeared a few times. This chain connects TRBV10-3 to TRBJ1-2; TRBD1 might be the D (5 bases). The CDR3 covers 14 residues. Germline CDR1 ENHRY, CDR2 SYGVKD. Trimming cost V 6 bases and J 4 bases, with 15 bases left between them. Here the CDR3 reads CAIRGLRGVYGYTF. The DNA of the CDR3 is TGTGCCATCAGGGGCCTTCGGGGGGTCTATGGCTACACCTTC.

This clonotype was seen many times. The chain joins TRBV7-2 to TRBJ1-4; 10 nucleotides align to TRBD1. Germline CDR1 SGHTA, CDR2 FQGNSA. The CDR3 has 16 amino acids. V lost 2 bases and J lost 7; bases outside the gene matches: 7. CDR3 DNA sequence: TGTGCCAGCAGCTTAAACCGACAGGGGGCGGGTGAAAAACTGTTTTTT. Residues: CASSLNRQGAGEKLFF.